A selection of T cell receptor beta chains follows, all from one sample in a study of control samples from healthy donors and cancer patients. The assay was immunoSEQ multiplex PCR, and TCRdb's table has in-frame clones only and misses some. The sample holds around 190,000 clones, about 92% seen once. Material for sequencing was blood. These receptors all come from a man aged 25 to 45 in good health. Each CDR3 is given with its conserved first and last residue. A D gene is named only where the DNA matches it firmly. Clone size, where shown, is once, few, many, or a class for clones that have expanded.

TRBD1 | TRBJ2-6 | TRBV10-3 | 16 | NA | CAISEGQGVGANVLTF | TGTGCCATCAGTGAGGGACAGGGAGTTGGGGCCAACGTCCTGACTTTC
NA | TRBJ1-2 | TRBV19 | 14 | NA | CASSIRGRVVGYTF | TGTGCCAGTAGTATCAGGGGCAGAGTTGTCGGCTACACCTTC
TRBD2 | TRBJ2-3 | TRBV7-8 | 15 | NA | CASSLALAGTDTQYF | TGTGCCAGCAGCTTAGCGCTAGCGGGCACAGATACGCAGTATTTT
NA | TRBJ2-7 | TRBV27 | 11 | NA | CASSSSYEQYF | TGTGCCAGCAGTTCGAGCTACGAGCAGTACTTC
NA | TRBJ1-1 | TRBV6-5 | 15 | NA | CASSRQRGSRTEAFF | TGTGCCAGCAGTAGACAACGTGGTTCGAGGACTGAAGCTTTCTTT
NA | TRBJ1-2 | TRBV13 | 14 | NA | CASSQRGVLDGYTF | TGTGCCAGCAGCCAAAGGGGTGTTTTGGATGGCTACACCTTC
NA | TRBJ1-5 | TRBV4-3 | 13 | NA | CASSQDRAQPQHF | TGCGCCAGCAGCCAAGACAGGGCTCAGCCCCAGCATTTT
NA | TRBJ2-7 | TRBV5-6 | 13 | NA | CASSPGRGYEQYF | TGTGCCAGCAGCCCGGGACGGGGCTACGAGCAGTACTTC
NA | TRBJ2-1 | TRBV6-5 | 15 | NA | CASRLGLAGFNEQFF | TGTGCCAGCAGATTGGGCCTGGCGGGATTCAATGAGCAGTTCTTC
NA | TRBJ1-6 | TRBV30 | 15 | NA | CAWSVSWGVDSPLHF | TGTGCCTGGAGTGTATCTTGGGGAGTCGATTCACCCCTCCACTTT
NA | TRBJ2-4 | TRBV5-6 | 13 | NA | CASSRGGPNIQYF | TGTGCCAGCAGCAGAGGGGGGCCGAACATTCAGTACTTC
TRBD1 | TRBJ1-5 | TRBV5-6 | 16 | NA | CASSLMDRDGNQPQHF | TGTGCCAGCAGCCTAATGGACAGGGATGGCAATCAGCCCCAGCATTTT
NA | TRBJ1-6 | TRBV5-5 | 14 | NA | CASTSGGYNSPLHF | TGTGCCAGCACCAGTGGGGGATATAATTCACCCCTCCACTTT
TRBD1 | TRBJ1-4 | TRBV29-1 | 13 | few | CSAGSGTGEKLFF | TGCAGCGCCGGATCCGGGACAGGAGAAAAACTGTTTTTT
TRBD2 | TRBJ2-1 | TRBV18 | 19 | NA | CASSPLPGLAGGTYNEQFF | TGTGCCAGCTCACCACTTCCGGGACTAGCGGGAGGGACATACAATGAGCAGTTCTTC
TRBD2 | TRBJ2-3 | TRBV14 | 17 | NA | CASSQVSSGPRTDTQYF | TGTGCCAGCAGCCAAGTTTCTAGCGGGCCCCGCACAGATACGCAGTATTTT
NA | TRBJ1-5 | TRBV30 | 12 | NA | CACNQQGQPQHF | TGTGCCTGCAATCAGCAGGGGCAGCCCCAGCATTTT
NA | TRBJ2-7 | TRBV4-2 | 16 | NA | CASSQDMGASSYEQYF | TGTGCCAGCAGCCAAGATATGGGGGCCAGCTCCTACGAGCAGTACTTC
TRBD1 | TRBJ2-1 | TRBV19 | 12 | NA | CASSRGQGIPFF | TGTGCCAGTAGTCGGGGACAGGGAATACCGTTCTTC
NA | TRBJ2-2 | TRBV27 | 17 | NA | CASSLSAGTPNTGELFF | TGTGCCAGCAGTTTATCAGCCGGGACACCAAACACCGGGGAGCTGTTTTTT
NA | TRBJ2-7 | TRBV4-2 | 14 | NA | CASSHQDSSYEQYF | TGTGCCAGCAGCCACCAGGACAGCTCCTACGAGCAGTACTTC
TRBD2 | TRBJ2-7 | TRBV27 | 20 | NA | CASSPKVILAGLVGLYEQYF | TGTGCCAGCAGCCCCAAGGTGATATTGGCTGGACTAGTCGGTCTCTACGAGCAGTACTTC
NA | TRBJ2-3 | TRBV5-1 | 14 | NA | CASSSRTYTDTQYF | TGCGCCAGCAGCTCCCGGACCTACACAGATACGCAGTATTTT
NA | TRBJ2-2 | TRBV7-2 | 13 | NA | CASSTSDTGELFF | TGTGCCAGCAGCACCTCAGACACCGGGGAGCTGTTTTTT
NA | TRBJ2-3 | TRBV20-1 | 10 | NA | CSPDQDTQYF | TGCAGCCCCGACCAAGATACGCAGTATTTT
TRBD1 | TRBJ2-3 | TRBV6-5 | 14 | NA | CASSLDRDTDTQYF | TGTGCCAGCAGTCTGGACAGGGACACAGATACGCAGTATTTT
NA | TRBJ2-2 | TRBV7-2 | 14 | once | CASSLTTYTGELFF | TGTGCCAGCAGCTTAACTACTTACACCGGGGAGCTGTTTTTT
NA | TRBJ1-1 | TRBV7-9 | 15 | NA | CASSQNYGGNTEAFF | TGTGCCAGCAGCCAAAATTACGGGGGGAACACTGAAGCTTTCTTT
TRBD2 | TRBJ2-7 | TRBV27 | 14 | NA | CASHPSGSSYEQYF | TGTGCCAGCCACCCTAGCGGGAGCTCCTACGAGCAGTACTTC
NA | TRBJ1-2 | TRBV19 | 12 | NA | CASNPGDYGYTF | TGTGCCAGTAATCCAGGGGACTATGGCTACACCTTC
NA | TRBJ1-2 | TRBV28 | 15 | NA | CASSLGGARVYGYTF | TGTGCCAGCAGTCTAGGGGGGGCGCGTGTCTATGGCTACACCTTC
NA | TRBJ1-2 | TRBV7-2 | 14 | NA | CASSSVSGNYGYTF | TGTGCCAGCAGCTCGGTGTCAGGGAACTATGGCTACACCTTC
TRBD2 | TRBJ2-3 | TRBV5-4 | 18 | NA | CASSPSPSGGAGKDTQYF | TGTGCCAGCAGCCCGTCCCCCAGCGGGGGGGCGGGTAAAGATACGCAGTATTTT
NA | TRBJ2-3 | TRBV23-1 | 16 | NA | CASSQTTTRGADTQYF | TGCGCCAGCAGTCAAACGACGACTAGAGGGGCAGATACGCAGTATTTT
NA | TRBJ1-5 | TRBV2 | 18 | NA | CASSRAKRAPSYNQPQHF | TGTGCCAGCAGTAGAGCGAAAAGGGCCCCCTCGTACAATCAGCCCCAGCATTTT
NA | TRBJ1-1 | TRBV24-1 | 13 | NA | CATSRGSGTEAFF | TGTGCCACCAGCCGAGGATCCGGCACTGAAGCTTTCTTT
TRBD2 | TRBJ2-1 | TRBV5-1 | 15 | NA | CASSLGSGGAEEQFF | TGCGCCAGCAGCTTGGGGAGCGGGGGGGCTGAGGAGCAGTTCTTC
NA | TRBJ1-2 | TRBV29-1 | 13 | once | CSVSEGANYGYTF | TGCAGCGTTTCGGAGGGAGCTAACTATGGCTACACCTTC
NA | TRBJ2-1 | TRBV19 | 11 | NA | CASSSAGEQFF | TGTGCCAGTAGCTCCGCGGGGGAGCAGTTCTTC
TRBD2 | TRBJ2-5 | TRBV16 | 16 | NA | CASSAQGLAAQETQYF | TGTGCCAGCAGCGCGCAAGGACTAGCGGCTCAAGAGACCCAGTACTTC
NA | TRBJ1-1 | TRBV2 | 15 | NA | CASTFIRTLNTEAFF | TGTGCCAGCACCTTTATTAGGACACTGAACACTGAAGCTTTCTTT
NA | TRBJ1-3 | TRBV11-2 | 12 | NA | CASSQAGNTIYF | TGTGCCAGCAGTCAAGCGGGAAACACCATATATTTT
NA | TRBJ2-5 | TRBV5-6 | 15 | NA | CASSLDQGRGETQYF | TGTGCCAGCAGCTTGGACCAGGGACGGGGAGAGACCCAGTACTTC
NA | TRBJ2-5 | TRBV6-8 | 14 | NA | CASSKTGQIETQYF | TGTGCCAGCAGCAAGACCGGACAGATAGAGACCCAGTACTTC
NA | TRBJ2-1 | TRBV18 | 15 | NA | CASSPPSVSYNEQFF | TGTGCCAGCTCACCTCCTAGCGTCTCCTACAATGAGCAGTTCTTC
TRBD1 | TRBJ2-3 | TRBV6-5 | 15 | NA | CASSQDRGQTDTQYF | TGTGCCAGCAGCCAAGACAGGGGGCAAACAGATACGCAGTATTTT
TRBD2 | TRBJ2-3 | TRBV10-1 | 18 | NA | CASSPTSGRAVDTDTQYF | TGCGCCAGCAGTCCTACTAGCGGGAGGGCCGTTGACACAGATACGCAGTATTTT
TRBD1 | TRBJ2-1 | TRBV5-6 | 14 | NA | CASSLGQGVYEQFF | TGTGCCAGCAGCTTGGGACAGGGTGTGTATGAGCAGTTCTTC
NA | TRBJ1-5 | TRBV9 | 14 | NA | CASSAGSSNQPQHF | TGTGCCAGCAGCGCAGGCTCTAGCAATCAGCCCCAGCATTTT
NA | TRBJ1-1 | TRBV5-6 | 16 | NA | CASSLGASGLNTEAFF | TGTGCCAGCAGCTTGGGTGCATCGGGACTGAACACTGAAGCTTTCTTT
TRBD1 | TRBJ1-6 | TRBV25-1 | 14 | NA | CASSGDRDNSPLHF | TGTGCCAGCAGTGGGGACAGGGATAATTCACCCCTCCACTTT
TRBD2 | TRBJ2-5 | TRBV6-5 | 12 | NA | CATKRGKETQYF | TGTGCCACCAAGCGGGGTAAAGAGACCCAGTACTTC
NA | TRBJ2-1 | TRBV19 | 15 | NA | CASSIRPVSYNEQFF | TGTGCCAGTAGTATAAGGCCAGTTTCTTACAATGAGCAGTTCTTC
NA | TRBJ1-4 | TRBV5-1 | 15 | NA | CASSLKGRTNEKLFF | TGCGCCAGCAGCCTGAAGGGGCGTACTAATGAAAAACTGTTTTTT
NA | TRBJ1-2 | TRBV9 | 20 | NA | CASPFWCGLRLRLADYGYTF | TGTGCCAGCCCCTTCTGGTGTGGACTTAGACTCAGGCTCGCAGACTATGGCTACACCTTC
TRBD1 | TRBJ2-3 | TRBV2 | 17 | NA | CASRAQDRAIYTDTQYF | TGTGCCAGCAGGGCCCAGGACAGGGCGATTTACACAGATACGCAGTATTTT
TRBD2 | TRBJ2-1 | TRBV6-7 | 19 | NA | CASSYPRTSGSSTYNEQFF | TGTGCCAGCAGTTACCCCCGGACTAGCGGGAGTTCGACCTACAATGAGCAGTTCTTC